The 22 T cell receptor beta chains reported below all come from one sample, sequenced in a study of shared clonotypes between healthy human individuals. Method: immunoSEQ multiplex PCR; TCRdb's copy keeps in-frame clones and lacks some. The sample holds 950,000 to 1,100,000 clones, 70% to 80% seen once. Sequenced material: memory CD4+ T cells from PBMCs. Subset here: CD45RA-negative fraction. Receptors originate from a man between 18 and 29 years old in good health. Some clones in this sample may be carry-over from other donors' samples.

On this clone: Different DNA sequences within this sample yield the same CDR3. The V gene is TRBV5-4, the J gene TRBJ2-7; 7 bases are a match to TRBD2. The CDR3 extends over 14 amino acids. CDR1 is SGHNT and CDR2 is YYREEE in the germline V gene (reference sequence). Trimming took 0 bases from V and 2 from J; bases not matched to a gene: 2. As DNA, the CDR3 is TGTGCCAGCAGCTTGGATCTAGCGGCCTACGAGCAGTACTTC. Translated: CASSLDLAAYEQYF.

This chain links TRBV10-1 with TRBJ2-3; tentatively, D is TRBD2 (6 bases). The CDR3 totals 14 residues. V lost 7 bases and J 2 bases, leaving 13 bases between the germline ends. Germline V gives CDR1 WNHNN, CDR2 SYGVQD (reference sequence). CDR3 sequence: CASKRTKDTDTQYF. As DNA, the CDR3 is TGCGCCAGCAAGAGGACTAAAGACACAGATACGCAGTATTTT.

About this clone itself: A read error may be the cause here, since a much bigger clone is one base away. This sample includes further DNA sequences coding for the same CDR3. This sequence joins TRBV5-1 and TRBJ2-3; D not resolved. V dropped 1 base and J dropped 5 bases, with 5 bases sitting between them. This CDR3 comprises 12 residues. CDR1 is SGHRS, CDR2 YFSETQ, per germline. The CDR3 sequence is CASSLNGDTQYF. CDR3 bases: TGCGCCAGCAGCTTGAACGGAGATACGCAGTATTTT.

This chain uses TRBV29-1 with TRBJ2-7; 7 positions agree with TRBD2. The CDR3 has 14 amino acids. V gave up 4 bases and J gave up 5 bases; unmatched junction bases: 11. From germline, CDR1 is SQVTM and CDR2 ANQGSEA. CDR3 nucleotide sequence: TGCAGCGTTGGGGTAGCGGGTTTTCTTGACGAGCAGTACTTC. Residues: CSVGVAGFLDEQYF.

As concerns this clone: A far larger clone is a single base away, which makes a read error likely. The V gene is TRBV30, the J gene TRBJ1-3; D not certain. The CDR3 covers 13 residues. Per the germline V gene, CDR1 is GTSNPN and CDR2 is SVGIG (reference sequence). Trimming removed 5 bases at V and 0 bases at J, with 8 bases between. In nucleotides, the CDR3 is TGTGCCTGGCGCATATTCTCTGGAAACACCATATATTTT. It encodes CAWRIFSGNTIYF.

The J gene is TRBJ2-1, the V gene TRBV13; 8 nucleotides match TRBD1. This CDR3 is 15 amino acids long. V trimming: 0 bases; J trimming: 10 bases; junction bases outside the gene matches: 8. Per the germline V gene, CDR1 is PRHDT and CDR2 is FYEKMQ (reference sequence). In DNA form, the CDR3 reads TGTGCCAGCAGCTTAGGTGTGACAGGGGATTCAGAGCAGTTCTTC. Translated, it gives CASSLGVTGDSEQFF.

On this clone itself: A much bigger clone sits one base away, suggesting this may be a read error. Other DNA sequences in this sample translate to the same CDR3. This chain connects TRBV28 to TRBJ2-7; D gene unclear. Germline CDR1 and CDR2: MDHEN and SYDVKM. V gave up 2 bases and J gave up 3 bases, with 2 bases separating them. The CDR3 contains 11 residues. In DNA form, the CDR3 reads TGTGCCAGCAGTTTACTCTACGAGCAGTACTTC. Amino acid sequence: CASSLLYEQYF. The full variable domain, with the rest looked up from reference TRBV28 and TRBJ2-7, is DVKVTQSSRYLVKRTGEKVFLECVQDMDHENMFWYRQDPGLGLRLIYFSYDVKMKEKGDIPEGYSVSREKKERFSLILESASTNQTSMYLCASSLLYEQYFGPGTRLTVT.

This clone has ten or more counts. This chain links TRBV28 with TRBJ2-7, with D possibly matching TRBD1 (5 bases). V was pared by 4 bases and J by 0 bases, with 16 bases between. Germline V gene sequence: CDR1 MDHEN, CDR2 SYDVKM. This CDR3 is 16 amino acids long. This CDR3 reads CASSYKWTLTSYEQYF. In DNA, the CDR3 is TGTGCCAGCAGTTACAAGTGGACATTGACCTCCTACGAGCAGTACTTC.

The chain combines TRBV9 with TRBJ1-3; maybe TRBD1 (6 bases). CDR3 length: 15 residues. With 3 bases removed from V and 4 bases from J, the gap between germline ends came to 14 bases. Per the germline V gene, CDR1 is SGDLS and CDR2 is YYNGEE. In DNA form, the CDR3 reads TGTGCCAGCAGCGCCGAGGGGGACGGAGGAAACACCATATATTTT. It specifies CASSAEGDGGNTIYF.

The J gene is TRBJ2-5, the V gene TRBV14, with TRBD1 as a possible D gene (6 bases). V dropped 2 bases and J dropped 4 bases, with 11 bases sitting between them. Germline loops: CDR1 SGHDN, CDR2 FVKESK. The CDR3 is 14 residues long. This CDR3 reads CASSQNRDVETQYF. The CDR3 nucleotides read TGTGCCAGCAGCCAAAACAGGGATGTAGAGACCCAGTACTTC.

This rearrangement joins TRBV11-2 to TRBJ2-7; 11 nucleotides align to TRBD2. V shed 5 bases, J shed 1 base, and the junction held 4 bases outside the gene matches. Per the germline V gene, CDR1 is SGHAT and CDR2 is FQNNGV. This CDR3 contains 15 residues. The CDR3 spells CASSRTSGSSYEQYF. CDR3 sequence (DNA): TGTGCCAGCAGCCGAACTAGCGGGAGTTCCTACGAGCAGTACTTC.

This chain uses TRBV9 with TRBJ1-5, with TRBD1 matching 10 bases. The CDR3 is 15 amino acids. The germline V gene has CDR1 SGDLS and CDR2 YYNGEE. The ends lost 3 bases at V and 5 bases at J; junction bases unmatched: 5. This chain's CDR3 is CASSAGQGGYQPQHF. CDR3 in DNA: TGTGCCAGCAGCGCCGGACAGGGGGGATATCAGCCCCAGCATTTT.

The rearrangement uses TRBV7-9 and TRBJ2-7, with TRBD2 matching over 7 bases. Germline trimming cut 1 base from V and 0 bases from J; bases unmatched to any gene: 6. CDR1 and CDR2 (germline): SEHNR, FQNEAQ (reference sequence). This CDR3 has 16 residues. In DNA form, the CDR3 reads TGTGCCAGCAGCTTAGAGGTGGGCGGGAGCTCCTACGAGCAGTACTTC. Protein product: CASSLEVGGSSYEQYF. The full variable domain, with the rest looked up from reference TRBV7-9 and TRBJ2-7, is DTGVSQNPRHKITKRGQNVTFRCDPISEHNRLYWYRQTLGQGPEFLTYFQNEAQLEKSRLLSDRFSAERPKGSFSTLEIQRTEQGDSAMYLCASSLEVGGSSYEQYFGPGTRLTVT.

For the CDR3, the DNA is TGTGCCAGCAGTACCCGTAGCGGGAGCTCCTACAATGAGCAGTTCTTC. Residues: CASSTRSGSSYNEQFF. This rearrangement joins TRBV27 to TRBJ2-1; 9 bases align to TRBD2. The CDR3 extends over 16 amino acids. J was trimmed by 0 bases and V by 5 bases; bases with no gene match: 5. Germline V gene lookup returns CDR1 MNHEY and CDR2 SMNVEV (reference sequence).

CDR3: CASSVEGTGRQETQYF. The CDR3 DNA is TGTGCCAGCAGCGTAGAGGGGACAGGGCGTCAAGAGACCCAGTACTTC. The chain combines TRBV9 with TRBJ2-5; 9 bases are a match to TRBD1. The V gene's germline CDR1 is SGDLS and CDR2 YYNGEE. V shed 0 bases, J shed 2 bases, and the junction held 5 bases outside the gene matches. This CDR3 has 16 residues. Together with reference TRBV9 and TRBJ2-5, the CDR3 gives the full variable domain: DSGVTQTPKHLITATGQRVTLRCSPRSGDLSVYWYQQSLDQGLQFLIQYYNGEERAKGNILERFSAQQFPDLHSELNLSSLELGDSALYFCASSVEGTGRQETQYFGPGTRLLVL.

The CDR3 nucleotides read TGTGCCAGCAGCTTAGGGGTGTTTGCTTTCTTT. As protein: CASSLGVFAFF. This sequence joins TRBV7-2 and TRBJ1-1; D remains unclear. Trimming took 1 base from V and 11 from J, leaving 8 bases between them. Looked up from germline, CDR1 is SGHTA and CDR2 is FQGNSA. The CDR3 loop spans 11 amino acids.

This sequence joins TRBV28 and TRBJ1-5; D remains ambiguous. V lost 3 bases and J 5 bases, leaving 14 bases between the germline ends. This CDR3 is built from 15 residues. Germline-derived CDR1 and CDR2 are MDHEN and SYDVKM. Here the CDR3 reads CASSFSGEGDQPQHF. The CDR3 DNA sequence: TGTGCCAGCAGTTTCTCTGGGGAGGGTGATCAGCCCCAGCATTTT.

On this clone itself: This sample also contains other DNA sequences that code for the same CDR3. This chain connects TRBV11-2 to TRBJ2-3; unclear D gene. The CDR3 consists of 13 residues. V was cut by 0 bases and J by 3 bases, with 4 bases left in between. Germline values: CDR1 SGHAT, CDR2 FQNNGV. CDR3 sequence reads: CASSLDSTDTQYF. The DNA of the CDR3 is TGTGCCAGCAGCTTAGATAGTACAGATACGCAGTATTTT.

A remark on this clone: This likely reflects a read error, since a far larger clone is one base away. The CDR3 nucleotides are TGTGCCAGCAGTTACCTTAAACAGAGCTCCTACAATGAGCAGTTCTTC. Its protein is CASSYLKQSSYNEQFF. The chain has TRBV6-6 and TRBJ2-1; the D is unclear. The V gene lost 2 bases and the J gene lost 0 bases, with 11 bases spanning the gap. CDR3 length: 16 residues. CDR1 is MNHNY and CDR2 is SVGAGI in the germline V gene (reference sequence).

As DNA, the CDR3 is TGCGCCAGCAGCCAAGATCAAGGACAGGGGGCAGTCGATGAGCAGTTCTTC. Translation gives CASSQDQGQGAVDEQFF. This chain uses TRBV4-3 with TRBJ2-1; 11 positions agree with TRBD1. Germline V CDR1 and CDR2: LGHNA, YSLEER. This CDR3 spans 17 amino acids. The junction had 9 bases not matched to a gene; V was cut back by 0 bases and J by 8 bases.

The chain employs TRBV18 and TRBJ1-1, with D perhaps matching TRBD1 (5 bases). CDR1 KGHSH and CDR2 LQKENI come from the germline V gene. V was clipped by 3 bases and J by 4 bases, with 12 bases between them. The CDR3 is 14 residues long. The CDR3 is CASSPETGGTEAFF. In nucleotides, the CDR3 is TGTGCCAGCTCACCTGAGACCGGGGGCACTGAAGCTTTCTTT. Looking up the rest from reference TRBV18 and TRBJ1-1 gives the full variable domain: NAGVMQNPRHLVRRRGQEARLRCSPMKGHSHVYWYRQLPEEGLKFMVYLQKENIIDESGMPKERFSAEFPKEGPSILRIQQVVRGDSAAYFCASSPETGGTEAFFGQGTRLTVV.

This clone was recorded a few times. At the DNA level, this CDR3 is encoded by other sequences in the same sample as well. DNA of the CDR3: TGCGCCAGCAGCTTGGGGACTGAAGCTTTCTTT. Protein: CASSLGTEAFF. This chain links TRBV5-1 with TRBJ1-1; D unclear. Trimming took 0 bases from V and 5 from J, leaving 2 bases between them. The CDR3 contains 11 residues. The germline CDR1 and CDR2 sequences are SGHRS and YFSETQ.